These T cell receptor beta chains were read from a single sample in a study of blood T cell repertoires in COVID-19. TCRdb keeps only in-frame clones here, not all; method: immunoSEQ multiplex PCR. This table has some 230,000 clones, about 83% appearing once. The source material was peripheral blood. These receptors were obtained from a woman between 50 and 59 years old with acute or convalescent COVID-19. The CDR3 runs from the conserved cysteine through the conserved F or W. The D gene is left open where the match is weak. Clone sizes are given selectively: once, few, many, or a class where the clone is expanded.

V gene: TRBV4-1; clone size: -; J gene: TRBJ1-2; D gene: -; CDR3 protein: CASSQMRFSNYGYTF; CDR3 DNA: TGCGCCAGCAGCCAAATGCGTTTCTCTAACTATGGCTACACCTTC
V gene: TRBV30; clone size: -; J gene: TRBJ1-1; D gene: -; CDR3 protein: CAWSVGGKVTEAFF; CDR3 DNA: TGTGCCTGGAGTGTGGGGGGGAAAGTCACTGAAGCTTTCTTT
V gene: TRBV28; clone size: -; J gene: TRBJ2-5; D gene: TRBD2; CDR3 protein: CASSFGLAVPQYF; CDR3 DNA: TGTGCCAGCAGTTTCGGCCTAGCGGTGCCCCAGTACTTC
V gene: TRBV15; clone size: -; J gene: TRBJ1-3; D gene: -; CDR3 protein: CATSRDLVSAGNTIYF; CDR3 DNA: TGTGCCACCAGCAGAGATTTAGTCAGCGCCGGAAACACCATATATTTT
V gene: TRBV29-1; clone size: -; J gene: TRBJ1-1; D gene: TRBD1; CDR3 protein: CSARSGTGVRIAFF; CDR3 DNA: TGCAGCGCCCGCTCCGGGACAGGGGTTCGGATAGCTTTCTTT
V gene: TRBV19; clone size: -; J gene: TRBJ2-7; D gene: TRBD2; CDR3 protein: CASSIGTSLYEQYF; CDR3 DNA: TGTGCCAGTAGTATCGGGACTAGTCTCTACGAGCAGTACTTC
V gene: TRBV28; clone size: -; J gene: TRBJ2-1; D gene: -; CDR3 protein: CASSSRGGITYNEQFF; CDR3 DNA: TGTGCCAGCAGTTCACGAGGCGGGATCACCTACAATGAGCAGTTCTTC
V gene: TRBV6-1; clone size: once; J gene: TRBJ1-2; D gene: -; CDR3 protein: CASSEAANYGYTF; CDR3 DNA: TGTGCCAGCAGTGAGGCAGCTAACTATGGCTACACCTTC
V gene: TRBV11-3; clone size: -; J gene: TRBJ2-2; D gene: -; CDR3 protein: CASSFVSGSGELFF; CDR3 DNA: TGTGCCAGCAGCTTTGTTTCAGGGTCCGGGGAGCTGTTTTTT
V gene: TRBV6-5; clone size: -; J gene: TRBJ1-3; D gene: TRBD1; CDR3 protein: CASNLGQGPGNTIYF; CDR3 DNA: TGTGCCAGCAACTTGGGACAGGGACCTGGAAACACCATATATTTT
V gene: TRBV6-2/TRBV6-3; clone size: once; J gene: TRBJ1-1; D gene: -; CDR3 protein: CASSYVRDTEAFF; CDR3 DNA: TGTGCCAGCAGTTACGTGAGGGACACTGAAGCTTTCTTT
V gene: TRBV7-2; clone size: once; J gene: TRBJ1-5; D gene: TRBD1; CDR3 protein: CASSLPTGGIQPQHF; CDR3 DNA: TGTGCCAGCAGCCTCCCCACAGGGGGCATTCAGCCCCAGCATTTT
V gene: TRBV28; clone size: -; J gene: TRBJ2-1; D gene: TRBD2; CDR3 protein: CASSLALAGLYNEQFF; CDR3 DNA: TGTGCCAGCAGTCTGGCACTAGCGGGTTTATACAATGAGCAGTTCTTC